This entry lists 30 T cell receptor beta chains sequenced from one sample in a study of a mutant IDH1 vaccine in newly diagnosed glioma. The protocol was immunoSEQ multiplex PCR, while the TCRdb copy is restricted to in-frame clones and leaves out a portion. Of tens of thousands of clones in the sample, about 81% were seen once. Their antigens are not known. Time point defined: week 47, end of study. Vaccination used 300 ug of mutant IDH1 20-mer peptide per dose, with topical imiquimod. This material consisted of PBMCs, taken from a glioma patient whose treatment included an IDH1 peptide vaccine. Receptor source: a man aged 35-49 years with glioma.

This chain uses TRBV7-2 with TRBJ1-1, with a weak D call TRBD1 (5 bases). Germline V CDR1 and CDR2: SGHTA, FQGNSA. This CDR3 comprises 14 residues. V was pared by 4 bases and J by 4 bases, with 13 bases between. CDR3 bases: TGTGCCAGCAGCTGGCAGGGCCAAGGCACTGAAGCTTTCTTT. Its translation is CASSWQGQGTEAFF.

This clone was seen once. The chain has TRBV11-2 and TRBJ2-7; TRBD1 matches 7 bases. Trimming at V came to 5 bases and at J to 6 bases, leaving 13 bases not matched to a gene. Germline CDR1 reads SGHAT; CDR2 reads FQNNGV. The CDR3 length is 15 residues. DNA for the CDR3: TGTGCCAGCAGCACCCCGGGGACAGTGAGGGGCGAGCAGTACTTC. Protein sequence: CASSTPGTVRGEQYF.

The chain has TRBV18 and TRBJ2-2; no firm D call. Between the trimmed V and J ends, which lost 2 bases and 7 bases, there was a span of 11 bases. The CDR3 length is 14 residues. From germline, CDR1 is KGHSH and CDR2 LQKENI. The CDR3 DNA follows: TGTGCCAGCTCACCAAAGATTAACGTCGGGGAGCTGTTTTTT. Residues: CASSPKINVGELFF.

This chain joins TRBV18 and TRBJ2-7; D is perhaps TRBD1 (6 bases). This CDR3 contains 14 residues. V lost 5 bases and J 2 bases, leaving 13 bases between the germline ends. Germline CDR1 KGHSH, CDR2 LQKENI. In DNA, the CDR3 is TGTGCCAGCTCAGATCGGGACACAGCCTACGAGCAGTACTTC. This sequence encodes CASSDRDTAYEQYF.

The V gene is TRBV4-1, the J gene TRBJ2-7; perhaps TRBD1 as D (6 bases). Germline assignment: CDR1 MGHRA and CDR2 YSYEKL. The CDR3 is made up of 14 amino acids. The ends were cut back, 5 bases at V and 0 bases at J, with 11 bases in the middle. For the CDR3, the DNA is TGCGCCAGCAGCACCCGGGACACCTCCTACGAGCAGTACTTC. Translating gives CASSTRDTSYEQYF.

The chain recombines TRBV10-3 with TRBJ1-6; D possibly corresponds to TRBD1 (5 bases). Germline CDR1 is ENHRY and CDR2 is SYGVKD. Trimming took 6 bases from V and 0 from J, leaving 12 bases between them. This CDR3 spans 16 amino acids. CDR3 sequence reads: CAIRGTDSSYNSPLHF. The CDR3, as DNA: TGTGCCATCAGGGGGACCGATAGCTCCTATAATTCACCCCTCCACTTT.

This chain joins TRBV25-1 and TRBJ2-3; D not resolved. This CDR3 contains 15 residues. CDR1 is MGHDK, CDR2 SYGVNS, per germline. Trimming shortened V by 3 bases and J by 1 base, and 11 bases separated the two germline ends. The chain's CDR3 is CASSESGVGTDTQYF. The DNA for the CDR3 is TGTGCCAGCAGTGAGAGTGGCGTCGGCACAGATACGCAGTATTTT.

V is TRBV4-2 and J is TRBJ2-7, with 10 bases aligning to TRBD2. In germline, CDR1 is LGHNA, CDR2 YNFKEQ. CDR3 length equals 15 residues. The ends lost 4 bases at V and 3 bases at J; junction bases unmatched: 6. CDR3 sequence: CASSPGTSAFYEQYF. The CDR3 DNA sequence: TGTGCCAGCAGCCCTGGGACTAGCGCTTTCTACGAGCAGTACTTC.

The chain recombines TRBV7-9 with TRBJ1-5; perhaps TRBD1 as D (5 bases). CDR3 length: 17 amino acids. The V end lost 1 base, the J end lost 7 bases, and 20 bases lay between the germline ends. Germline V CDR1 and CDR2: SEHNR, FQNEAQ (reference sequence). The DNA for the CDR3 is TGTGCCAGCAGCTTAGGAGCGGCGGGCAGGGTTGGGCAGCCCCAGCATTTT. Translation gives CASSLGAAGRVGQPQHF.

V gene TRBV4-3 combines with J gene TRBJ1-2; possible D gene TRBD1, 5 bases. The CDR3 consists of 14 residues. The V gene lost 4 bases and the J gene lost 4 bases, with 13 bases spanning the gap. From germline, CDR1 is LGHNA and CDR2 YSLEER. The CDR3 DNA reads as TGCGCCAGCAGCCCAAACCAGGGTGCCTATGGCTACACCTTC. Its protein product is CASSPNQGAYGYTF.

This clone has only a few counts. The chain carries TRBV27 and TRBJ2-6, with TRBD1 identical over 8 bases. Looked up from germline, CDR1 is MNHEY and CDR2 is SMNVEV (reference sequence). V gave up 1 base and J gave up 4 bases; unmatched junction bases: 3. This CDR3 region has 16 residues. CDR3 sequence reads: CASSLFRTGGANVLTF. The CDR3 region has the DNA TGTGCCAGCAGTTTATTCCGGACAGGGGGGGCCAACGTCCTGACTTTC.

The rearrangement joins TRBV13 to TRBJ2-7; 11 nucleotides agree with TRBD1. Germline loops: CDR1 PRHDT, CDR2 FYEKMQ (reference sequence). With V trimmed by 0 bases and J by 3 bases, 1 base remained unmatched. The CDR3 contains 15 residues. Written as DNA, the CDR3 is TGTGCCAGCAGCTTAGGCGGGACAGGGGGCTACGAGCAGTACTTC. Encoded protein: CASSLGGTGGYEQYF.

The chain uses TRBV5-4 and TRBJ1-6; D unclear. Germline CDR1 reads SGHNT; CDR2 reads YYREEE (reference sequence). The CDR3 runs 15 residues. Trimming left V 0 bases short and J 7 bases short, with 11 bases between. The CDR3 nucleotides read TGTGCCAGCAGCTTGGAGCTGGCCAAAAATTCACCCCTCCACTTT. The encoded protein is CASSLELAKNSPLHF.

The CDR3 spells CASSSTGLNEKLFF. In nucleotides, the CDR3 is TGTGCCAGCAGCTCCACAGGGCTTAATGAAAAACTGTTTTTT. The chain is built from TRBV7-2 and TRBJ1-4; TRBD1 might be the D (6 bases). Germline loops: CDR1 SGHTA, CDR2 FQGNSA. CDR3 length: 14 residues. V was clipped by 4 bases and J by 4 bases, with 10 bases between them. Filled out from reference TRBV7-2 and TRBJ1-4, the complete variable domain reads GAGVSQSPSNKVTEKGKDVELRCDPISGHTALYWYRQSLGQGLEFLIYFQGNSAPDKSGLPSDRFSAERTGGSVSTLTIQRTQQEDSAVYLCASSSTGLNEKLFFGSGTQLSVL.

This chain joins TRBV9 and TRBJ2-7; 7 bases are shared with TRBD2. V shed 4 bases, J shed 4 bases, and the junction held 11 bases outside the gene matches. In germline, CDR1 is SGDLS, CDR2 YYNGEE. The CDR3 consists of 15 residues. The CDR3 spells CASSSGGTYTYEQYF. Here the CDR3 DNA reads TGTGCCAGCAGCTCCGGGGGGACTTATACGTACGAGCAGTACTTC. Variable domain in full (rest from reference TRBV9 and TRBJ2-7): DSGVTQTPKHLITATGQRVTLRCSPRSGDLSVYWYQQSLDQGLQFLIQYYNGEERAKGNILERFSAQQFPDLHSELNLSSLELGDSALYFCASSSGGTYTYEQYFGPGTRLTVT.

The rearrangement uses TRBV21-1 and TRBJ2-3; the table assigns TRBD2, which was not confirmed against the DNA. TRBV21-1 is a known pseudogene. The CDR3 is 17 residues long. The CDR3 nucleotides are TGTGCCAGCAGCAAAGACCCAAGGGAGCGGAGCACAGATACGCAGTATTTT. It yields the protein CASSKDPRERSTDTQYF.

There are a few counts of this clone. J is TRBJ2-5 and V is TRBV21-1; the DNA was not compared with TRBD2, the D call given in the table. TRBV21-1 is assigned pseudogene status. The CDR3 is 18 amino acids. The CDR3 loop is CASSKSPWTSGRRETQYF. The CDR3 bases are TGTGCCAGCAGCAAATCTCCGTGGACTAGCGGGAGAAGAGAGACCCAGTACTTC.

There are a few counts of this clone. The chain couples TRBV2 to TRBJ1-5; D is unresolved. CDR3 length: 14 residues. The germline V gene has CDR1 SNHLY and CDR2 FYNNEI. With 8 bases removed from V and 1 base from J, the gap between germline ends came to 12 bases. The CDR3 sequence: CASGAVGSNQPQHF. The CDR3 DNA follows: TGTGCCAGCGGTGCGGTTGGAAGCAATCAGCCCCAGCATTTT.

This chain uses TRBV29-1 with TRBJ2-1, with D unclear. This CDR3 contains 14 residues. Trimming pared 4 bases from V and 0 bases from J, leaving 10 bases between. Germline lookup yields CDR1 SQVTM and CDR2 ANQGSEA. CDR3 nucleotides: TGCAGCGTTGTTGCGCACAGCTCCTACAATGAGCAGTTCTTC. It specifies CSVVAHSSYNEQFF.

The chain has TRBV7-2 and TRBJ2-3; no clear D gene. Germline-derived CDR1 and CDR2 are SGHTA and FQGNSA. V was cut by 5 bases and J by 2 bases, with 8 bases left in between. The CDR3 consists of 13 residues. The chain's CDR3 is CASSRFFTDTQYF. The DNA of the CDR3 is TGTGCCAGCAGCCGTTTTTTCACAGATACGCAGTATTTT.

The sample holds a few counts of this clone. The rearrangement uses TRBV9 and TRBJ2-5; no clear D gene. V lost 4 bases, J lost 3 bases, and 13 bases lay in between. The CDR3 loop spans 14 amino acids. From germline, CDR1 is SGDLS and CDR2 YYNGEE. CDR3 amino acids: CASSTPTAEETQYF. The CDR3 coding sequence is TGTGCCAGCAGCACTCCCACGGCGGAAGAGACCCAGTACTTC.

V is TRBV19 and J is TRBJ1-2; D is unclear. The germline V gene has CDR1 LNHDA and CDR2 SQIVND (reference sequence). V shed 7 bases and J shed 5 bases, with 17 bases lying between them. The CDR3 is 14 residues long. The CDR3 reads CASKMGFEGYGYTF. The CDR3 DNA reads TGTGCCAGTAAGATGGGGTTTGAAGGGTATGGCTACACCTTC.

This rearrangement joins TRBV5-5 to TRBJ1-4, with 7 bases that match TRBD1. J gave up 3 bases and V 4 bases, and 6 bases lay outside the gene matches. There are 15 residues in the CDR3. Per the germline V gene, CDR1 is SGHKS and CDR2 is YYEKEE (reference sequence). Here the CDR3 DNA reads TGTGCCAGCAGCCTCGGGACAGCTCCTAATGAAAAACTGTTTTTT. Its translation is CASSLGTAPNEKLFF.

This clone was counted between two and nine times. This sequence joins TRBV5-6 and TRBJ1-1; D might be TRBD1 (6 bases). The germline CDR1 and CDR2 sequences are SGHDT and YYEEEE. The V gene lost 0 bases and the J gene lost 11 bases, with 17 bases spanning the gap. The CDR3 covers 14 residues. CDR3 loop: CASSLAVTGSSAFF. CDR3 nucleotide sequence: TGTGCCAGCAGCTTGGCAGTAACAGGGAGCTCGGCTTTCTTT.

This chain links TRBV12-5 with TRBJ2-7; D unclear. CDR1 and CDR2 (germline): LGHNT, FRNRAP. The CDR3 length is 14 residues. The V end lost 3 bases, the J end lost 2 bases, and 11 bases lay between the germline ends. CDR3 sequence (DNA): TGTGCTAGTGGTTTCTCTTCAGGTCCCTACGAGCAGTACTTC. This codes for CASGFSSGPYEQYF.

This chain joins TRBV19 and TRBJ1-2; D perhaps matches TRBD1 (6 bases). CDR1 and CDR2 (germline): LNHDA, SQIVND (reference sequence). The CDR3 is 14 residues long. The V end was cut by 1 base, the J end by 7 bases, with 13 bases between. CDR3 bases: TGTGCCAGTAGTATAGGACAGGCGCTGCGTGGCTACACCTTC. Its protein product is CASSIGQALRGYTF.

CDR3 loop: CASSRSTIGYEQYF. CDR3 coding DNA: TGCGCCAGCAGCCGCAGTACGATAGGCTACGAGCAGTACTTC. The V and J genes are TRBV4-3 and TRBJ2-7; D gene unclear. Germline CDR1 is LGHNA and CDR2 is YSLEER. The V end lost 4 bases, the J end lost 3 bases, and 13 bases lay between the germline ends. This CDR3 comprises 14 residues.

The chain couples TRBV19 to TRBJ2-7; no firm D call. The CDR3 totals 14 residues. Per germline, CDR1 LNHDA and CDR2 SQIVND (reference sequence). Trimming stripped 3 bases from V and 2 bases from J, with 11 bases between. The CDR3 DNA reads TGTGCCAGTAGTATTGGGCCCGGAACCTACGAGCAGTACTTC. It codes for CASSIGPGTYEQYF.

The chain is built from TRBV19 and TRBJ2-2; 7 nucleotides line up with TRBD2. This CDR3 spans 15 amino acids. Per germline, CDR1 LNHDA and CDR2 SQIVND (reference sequence). V lost 2 bases to trimming and J lost 6 bases; unmatched junction nucleotides: 6. The CDR3 spells CASSILAGAAGELFF. The DNA for the CDR3 is TGTGCCAGTAGTATACTGGCGGGAGCGGCCGGGGAGCTGTTTTTT.

The chain couples TRBV5-1 to TRBJ2-7; the match to TRBD2 covers 9 bases. The CDR3 is made up of 15 amino acids. V lost 1 base, J lost 0 bases, and 2 bases stayed unmatched. The germline V gene has CDR1 SGHRS and CDR2 YFSETQ. CDR3 nucleotide sequence: TGCGCCAGCAGCTTGTCGACTAGCGGCTCCTACGAGCAGTACTTC. Its protein is CASSLSTSGSYEQYF.